This T cell receptor beta chain came from a study of identical twins. Study-wide results and limits: For cord blood, abundant beta clonotypes had fewer insertions, unlike memory repertoires, which showed none. The study found excess low generation probability among twin-shared out-of-frame alpha sequences. The study found that models underestimated out-of-frame TCR alpha sharing in monozygotic twins.

V was shortened by 5 bases and J by 4 bases, with 12 bases between the two germline ends. The CDR3 contains 14 residues. TCRdb re-derived calls from the 5' RACE reads in MiXCR, one entry per CDR3 protein. The top ten hold 4% to 5% of the sample, which has under 250,000 distinct CDR3 sequences, approximately 12% seen once. This clonotype was picked up many times. The antigen remains unidentified. This sample was shared with a second study, whose subject was yellow fever vaccine responses in identical twins.

This sequence joins TRBV12-3 or TRBV12-4 and TRBJ2-1, with a tentative D call TRBD1 (6 bases). Specimen: memory (CD45RO+) T cells sorted from blood. This sequence originates from a woman under 30 in good health. The CDR3 loop is CASSTGLAYNEQFF. CDR3 sequence (DNA): TGTGCCAGCAGTACAGGGCTCGCTTACAATGAGCAGTTCTTC.